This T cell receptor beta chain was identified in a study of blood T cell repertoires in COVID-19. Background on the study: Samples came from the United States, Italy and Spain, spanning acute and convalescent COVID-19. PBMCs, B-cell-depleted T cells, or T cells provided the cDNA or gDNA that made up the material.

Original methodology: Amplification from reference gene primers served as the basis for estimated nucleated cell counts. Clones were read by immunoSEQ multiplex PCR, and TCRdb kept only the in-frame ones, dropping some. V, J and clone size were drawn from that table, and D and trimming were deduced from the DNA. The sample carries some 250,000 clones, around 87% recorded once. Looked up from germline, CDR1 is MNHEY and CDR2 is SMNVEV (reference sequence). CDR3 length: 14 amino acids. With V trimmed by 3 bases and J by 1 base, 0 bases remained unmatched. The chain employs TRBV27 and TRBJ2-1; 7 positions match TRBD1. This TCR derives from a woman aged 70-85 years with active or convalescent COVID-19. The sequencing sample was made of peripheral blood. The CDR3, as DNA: TGTGCCAGCAGTTTGGACAGGTCCTACAATGAGCAGTTCTTC. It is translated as CASSLDRSYNEQFF.